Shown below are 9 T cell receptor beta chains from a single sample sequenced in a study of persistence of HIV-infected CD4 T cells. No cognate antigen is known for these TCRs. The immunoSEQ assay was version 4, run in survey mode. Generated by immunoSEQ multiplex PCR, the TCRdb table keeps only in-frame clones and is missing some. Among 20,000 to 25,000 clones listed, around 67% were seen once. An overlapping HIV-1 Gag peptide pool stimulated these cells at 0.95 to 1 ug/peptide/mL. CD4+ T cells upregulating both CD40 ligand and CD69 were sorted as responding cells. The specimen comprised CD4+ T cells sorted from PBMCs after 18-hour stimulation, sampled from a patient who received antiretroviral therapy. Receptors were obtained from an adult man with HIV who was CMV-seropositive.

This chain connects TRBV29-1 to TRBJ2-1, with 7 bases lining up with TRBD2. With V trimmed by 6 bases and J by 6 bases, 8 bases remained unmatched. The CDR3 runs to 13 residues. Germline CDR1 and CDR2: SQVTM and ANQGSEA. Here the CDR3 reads CSVTKTSINEQFF. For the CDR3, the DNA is TGCAGCGTCACTAAGACTAGCATCAATGAGCAGTTCTTC.

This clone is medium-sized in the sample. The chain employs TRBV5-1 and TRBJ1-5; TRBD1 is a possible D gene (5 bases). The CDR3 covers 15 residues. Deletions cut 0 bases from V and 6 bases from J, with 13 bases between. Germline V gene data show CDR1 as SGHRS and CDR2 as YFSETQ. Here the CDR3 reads CASSLDQGSGQPQHF. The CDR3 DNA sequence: TGCGCCAGCAGCTTGGATCAGGGTAGCGGTCAGCCCCAGCATTTT.

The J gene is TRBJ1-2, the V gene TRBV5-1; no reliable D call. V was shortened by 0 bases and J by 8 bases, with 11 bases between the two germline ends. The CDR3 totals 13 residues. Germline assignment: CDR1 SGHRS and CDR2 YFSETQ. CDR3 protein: CASSLVMGQGYTF. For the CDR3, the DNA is TGCGCCAGCAGCTTGGTTATGGGTCAAGGCTACACCTTC. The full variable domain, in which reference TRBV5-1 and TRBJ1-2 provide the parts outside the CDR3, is KAGVTQTPRYLIKTRGQQVTLSCSPISGHRSVSWYQQTPGQGLQFLFEYFSETQRNKGNFPGRFSGRQFSNSRSEMNVSTLELGDSALYLCASSLVMGQGYTFGSGTRLTVV.

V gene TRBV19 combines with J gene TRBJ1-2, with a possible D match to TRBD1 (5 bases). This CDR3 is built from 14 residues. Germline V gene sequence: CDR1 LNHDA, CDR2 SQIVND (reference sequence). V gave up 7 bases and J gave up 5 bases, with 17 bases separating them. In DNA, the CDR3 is TGTGCCAGTAATGGCGGAACCGGGGGGTATGGCTACACCTTC. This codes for CASNGGTGGYGYTF.

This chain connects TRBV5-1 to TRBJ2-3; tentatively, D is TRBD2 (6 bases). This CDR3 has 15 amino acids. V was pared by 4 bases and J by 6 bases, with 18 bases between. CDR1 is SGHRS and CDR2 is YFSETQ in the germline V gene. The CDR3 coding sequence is TGCGCCAGCAGCACTGGGGACTGGATAGAGGATACGCAGTATTTT. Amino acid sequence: CASSTGDWIEDTQYF.

The CDR3 DNA follows: TGTGCCACCCAGCGGGGGGGTAGTATGAATGAGCAGTTCTTC. Protein sequence: CATQRGGSMNEQFF. The chain combines TRBV19 with TRBJ2-1, with 10 nucleotides matching TRBD2. The CDR3 spans 14 residues. The V gene's germline CDR1 is LNHDA and CDR2 SQIVND (reference sequence). V shed 10 bases, J shed 7 bases, and the junction held 10 bases outside the gene matches.

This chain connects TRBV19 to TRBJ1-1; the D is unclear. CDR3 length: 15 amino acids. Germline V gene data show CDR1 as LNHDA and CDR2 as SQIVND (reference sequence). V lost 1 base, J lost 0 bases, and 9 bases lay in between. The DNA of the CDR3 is TGTGCCAGTAGTATAGGGCGCATCATGAACACTGAAGCTTTCTTT. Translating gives CASSIGRIMNTEAFF. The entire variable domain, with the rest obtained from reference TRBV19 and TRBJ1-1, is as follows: DGGITQSPKYLFRKEGQNVTLSCEQNLNHDAMYWYRQDPGQGLRLIYYSQIVNDFQKGDIAEGYSVSREKKESFPLTVTSAQKNPTAFYLCASSIGRIMNTEAFFGQGTRLTVV.

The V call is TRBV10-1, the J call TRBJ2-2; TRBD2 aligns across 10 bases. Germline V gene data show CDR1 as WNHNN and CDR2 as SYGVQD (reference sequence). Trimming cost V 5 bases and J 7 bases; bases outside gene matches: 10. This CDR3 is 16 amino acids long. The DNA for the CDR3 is TGCGCCAGCAGTCGCCCCTACAGCGGGGGGGTCGGGGAGCTGTTTTTT. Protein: CASSRPYSGGVGELFF.

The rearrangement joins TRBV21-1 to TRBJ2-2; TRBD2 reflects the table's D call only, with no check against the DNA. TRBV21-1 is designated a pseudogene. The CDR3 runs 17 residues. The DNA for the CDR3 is TGTGCCAGCAGCAAAGCAAGGGGGGGCCGGGACACCGGGGAGCTGTTTTTT. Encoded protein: CASSKARGGRDTGELFF.